The rows below give T cell receptor beta chains drawn from one sample of a study of CXCR3-negative and CXCR3-positive naive CD8 T cells. TCRdb re-called the 5' RACE reads and shows each CDR3 protein once, DNA omitted. The sample has 150,000 or so distinct CDR3 sequences, and its top ten clones hold 0.45% to 0.55%. Sequenced: naive CXCR3- CD8+ T cells from blood. These receptors all come from a human donor in good health. Some clones in this sample may be carry-over from other donors' samples. Both conserved end residues are part of each CDR3.

j_call v_call cdr3_aa
TRBJ2-1 TRBV11-2 CASSLVASGMFDEQFF
TRBJ2-1 TRBV4-1 CASSQATSGGAFNEQFF
TRBJ2-7 TRBV5-1 CASSLALTGAYEQYF
TRBJ2-7 TRBV29-1 CSVETGQGFNEQYF
TRBJ2-2 TRBV4-1 CASSQASAGELFF
TRBJ2-1 TRBV12-3/TRBV12-4 CASSPGTRAYNEQFF
TRBJ1-3 TRBV7-9 CASSLLLGTDSGNTIYF
TRBJ2-7 TRBV6-6 CASSYSTLYEQYF
TRBJ2-5 TRBV7-6 CASSLARYVGRQRQETQYF
TRBJ2-5 TRBV15 CATSRDREAGGPRETQYF
TRBJ2-7 TRBV25-1 CASSDWTGSDEQYF
TRBJ2-5 TRBV9 CASSAQSSPLGLAGETQYF
TRBJ2-4 TRBV28 CASTDSNEAKNIQYF
TRBJ2-3 TRBV28 CASTPAGGSTDTQYF
TRBJ2-1 TRBV29-1 CSGQKQGPEQFF
TRBJ1-5 TRBV4-2 CASSHAEISNQPQHF
TRBJ2-1 TRBV20-1 CSAIAISGGINEQFF
TRBJ1-5 TRBV6-6 CASSYSVGVPQPQHF
TRBJ2-7 TRBV7-2 CASSDLLLYEQYF
TRBJ2-5 TRBV29-1 CSAERDEETQYF
TRBJ1-6 TRBV14 CASGEILNSPFHF
TRBJ2-7 TRBV29-1 CSVDGAGEPYEQYF